What follows describes a single TCR beta chain. The antigen remains undetermined. Looked up from germline, CDR1 is LNHDA and CDR2 is SQIVND (reference sequence). The CDR3 runs 13 residues. Trimming pared 10 bases from V and 6 bases from J, leaving 17 bases between. Scientists amplified the TCR beta CDR3 regions from RNA transcripts. Second-round multiplex PCR came after first-round RT-PCR with HTBI primers. TCRdb redid the calling of the multiplex PCR reads with MiXCR, one entry per CDR3 protein. There are hundreds of thousands of distinct CDR3 sequences in the sample; roughly 40% occur only once, and 35% to 55% lies in the top ten. This entry is derived from a study of Graves' ophthalmopathy and Graves' hyperthyroidism. Study information: Upon initial diagnosis and before any treatment, peripheral blood was collected.

Study outcomes and limitations: Thyroid clonotypes that were expanded above 0.001 frequency mostly also appeared in blood.

The rearrangement joins TRBV19 to TRBJ2-3; D remains ambiguous. The sample taken for sequencing was peripheral blood. The origin of this receptor is an adult man with Graves' ophthalmopathy. This CDR3 is CATQAAVGDTQYF. The CDR3 bases are TGTGCCACCCAGGCGGCTGTAGGGGATACGCAGTATTTT.